This T cell receptor (beta chain) was obtained from a study of CD8+ T cells in alopecia areata (dated by TCRdb to between 2018 and 2020). About the full investigation: Treated patients were enrolled in an open-label pilot trial of oral tofacitinib, 5 to 10 mg twice daily, for moderate-to-severe alopecia areata. Tofacitinib was administered for 6 to 18 months, and 6 months of follow-up off drug were then conducted to assess delayed response and recurrence. Disease severity in treated patients was measured with the SALT score, which quantifies the percentage of affected scalp surface area. The study used high-throughput TCRbeta sequencing to examine T cell clonal expansion in alopecia areata, in both the C3H/HeJ mouse model and human patients. Human TCRbeta sequencing covered scalp tissue and sorted CD4+ and CD8+ peripheral blood T cells from patchy and totalis/universalis alopecia areata patients and healthy controls. Biopsies were taken from tofacitinib-treated patients at baseline and at 4 and 24 weeks of treatment, and a later scalp biopsy was taken in several of the tofacitinib-treated patients. Scalp clonality was compared across normal scalp (n=4), patchy alopecia areata scalp (n=8), and alopecia totalis/universalis scalp (n=8). RNA was extracted with the PAXgene miRNA kit for fixed scalp, the miRNeasy kit for PBMCs, and the RNeasy kit for mouse skin. Amplification of TCRbeta CDR3 regions was done by immunoSEQ multiplex PCR using 35 Vbeta forward primers and 13 Jbeta reverse primers. General findings and caveats noted by the study authors: With tofacitinib, both scalp clonality and the number of expanded CD8+ clones among the top 100 scalp clones went down significantly. Unlike mouse skin, where gammadelta T cells dominate, normal human skin contains resident alphabeta T cells that get sequenced too, which complicates analysis of the scalp TCR repertoire. Many expanded lesional clones persisted in scalp and blood during tofacitinib treatment, which may partly explain relapse after stopping treatment. Compared with normal scalp, lesional scalp, particularly in alopecia totalis/universalis, had higher clonality and more expanded CD8+ clones, which suggests antigenic drive. Because the treated cohort was small and included a single nonresponder, larger studies are needed to assess links between baseline CD8+ expansion and response. Compared with mice, TCR sequences shared between patients were less clear, possibly partly because of HLA diversity across the patient population.

The sample's time point label, in plain terms: about 25 weeks on oral tofacitinib. The treatment or condition label of this sample denotes: oral pan-JAK inhibitor, 5-10 mg twice daily. From alopecia areata patients, peripheral blood was collected along with lesional scalp punch biopsies. After PBMCs were isolated by density centrifugation and stained for CD3, CD4 and CD8, a FACSAria was used to sort CD4+ and CD8+ T cells. To prepare the library, the immunoSEQ multiplex PCR assay was applied. For TCR sequencing, RNA was extracted from every sample and reverse transcribed into cDNA to serve as template. SuperScript III was used to make first-strand cDNA, primed with a 2:1 mix of oligo-dT and random hexamers. A synthetic immune receptor repertoire was used to gauge amplification bias, and whatever bias remained was removed computationally. In the paper's pipeline: Raw reads were preprocessed to remove errors, and CDR3 was defined by IMGT conventions from the conserved cysteine to phenylalanine. Clonality was computed by normalizing Shannon entropy by log2 of the number of productive unique TCRs and subtracting the result from 1. Whether each scalp clone was CD4 or CD8 was inferred by checking scalp TCRbeta sequences against the CD4 and CD8 repertoires from sorted blood. Not all clones reach the TCRdb copy of this immuneACCESS table, which keeps in-frame sequences only. Checked studies attribute under half of the gap to unresolved V genes and leave the rest unexplained. Clone size and the V and J calls come from that table; the DNA yielded D and trimming. For this sample the table gives some 180,000 clones, of which approximately 55% were detected only once. The top ten constitute 11% of the sample.

With respect to this clone: Its antigen specificity is not known. Base-call qualities are not available, and no considerably larger clone is one nucleotide away.

Sequences SEHNR (CDR1) and FQNEAQ (CDR2) are obtained from the germline V gene (reference sequence). The junction shows trimming of 3 bases on V and 7 bases on J, plus 12 bases between the germline ends. The CDR3 has 14 amino acids, counting the end cysteine and phenylalanine. The read is trimmed to its CDR3 DNA, 42 bases read in frame from base 1. The TCR was taken from a human donor with alopecia areata. The specimen was CD8+ T cells sorted from blood, collected at week 24, from a patient treated with tofacitinib. The receptor chain draws on TRBV7-9 and TRBJ1-4, with no confident D gene call. The CDR3 protein is CASSFGEMGEKLFF. The DNA reads TGTGCCAGCAGCTTTGGGGAGATGGGTGAAAAACTGTTTTTT.